This T cell receptor beta chain was captured in a study of blood T cell repertoires in COVID-19. V was cut by 1 base and J by 4 bases, with 10 bases left in between. The germline gives CDR1 LGHNA, CDR2 YNFKEQ. The CDR3 spans 14 residues. This clone appeared once. TCRdb's table, derived via immunoSEQ multiplex PCR, lists solely in-frame clones and lacks some. The sample lists some 180,000 clones; 65% to 90% were seen once. The gene calls are TRBV4-2 and TRBJ1-2; D might be TRBD1 (5 bases). The sequence was collected from a human donor in a cohort sampled during active COVID-19. Sequenced input: peripheral blood. CDR3 coding DNA: TGTGCCAGCAGCCAAGCTGGGACTCCCTATGGCTACACCTTC. Its protein is CASSQAGTPYGYTF.